These T cell receptor beta chains were read from a single sample in a study of shared clonotypes between healthy human individuals. Generated by immunoSEQ multiplex PCR, the TCRdb table keeps only in-frame clones and is missing some. The table has under 1,100,000 clones, more than 65% seen once. Sequenced: memory CD4+ T cells sorted from blood. These receptors were taken from a man between 18 and 35 years old in good health. CDR3s include the opening cysteine and the closing phenylalanine or tryptophan. The D gene is left open where the match is weak. Size tells how often a clone was seen (once, few, many) or the class of an expanded clone, and some rows leave it out.

D gene	V gene	J gene	clone size	CDR3 DNA	CDR3 protein
TRBD2	TRBV25-1	TRBJ2-3	-	TGTGCCAGCAGTGATAGCGGGAATTCACTATATACGCAGTATTTT	CASSDSGNSLYTQYF
-	TRBV27	TRBJ1-2	-	TGTGCCAGCAGTTTATCGAGGTGGGATGGCTACACCTTC	CASSLSRWDGYTF
-	TRBV10-3	TRBJ2-3	-	TGTGCCATCAGTGAGTCGTCCGGGACGGCTACGCAGTATTTT	CAISESSGTATQYF
-	TRBV5-1	TRBJ2-2	-	TGCGCCAGCAGCCCCAGGGCACAGAACACCGGGGAGCTGTTTTTT	CASSPRAQNTGELFF
TRBD2	TRBV5-1	TRBJ2-1	once	TGCGCCAGCAGCCCCAGCGGGGGGACTAACAATGAGCAGTTCTTC	CASSPSGGTNNEQFF
TRBD2	TRBV2	TRBJ2-5	-	TGTGCCAGCAGTGGGGAGGGCCACCAAGAGACCCAGTACTTC	CASSGEGHQETQYF
-	TRBV25-1	TRBJ1-2	once	TGTGCCAGCAGTGGGGGAGGGGGAGGAGGTGGCTACACCTTC	CASSGGGGGGGYTF
TRBD2	TRBV18	TRBJ2-3	-	TGTGCCAGCTCACGGGTAGCGGGAGACGGAGGCACAGATACGCAGTATTTT	CASSRVAGDGGTDTQYF
-	TRBV30	TRBJ1-5	few	TGTGCCTGGAGTGTGAGGAGGGGCCGGCAGCCCCAGCATTTT	CAWSVRRGRQPQHF
-	TRBV9	TRBJ2-1	-	TGTGCCAGCAGCGCGGCCGGGAGCTCCTACAATGAGCAGTTCTTC	CASSAAGSSYNEQFF
-	TRBV5-4	TRBJ2-3	-	TGTGCCAGCAGCTTGGGGGGGCGGGATACGCAGTATTTT	CASSLGGRDTQYF
TRBD2	TRBV9	TRBJ2-3	-	TGTGCCAGCAGCTCAGCGGGGAGCACAGATACGCAGTATTTT	CASSSAGSTDTQYF
-	TRBV11-2	TRBJ2-2	-	TGTGCCAGCAGCCCACACCCAGGGGCGAGGACCGGGGAGCTGTTTTTT	CASSPHPGARTGELFF
-	TRBV6-1	TRBJ2-1	-	TGTGCCAGCATTCGTGGAGGGAGTATAAATGAGCAGTTCTTC	CASIRGGSINEQFF
-	TRBV18	TRBJ2-7	-	TGTGCCAGCTCACCTGAAGCAGATAAAAGGTACTTC	CASSPEADKRYF
TRBD1	TRBV6-5	TRBJ1-6	few	TGTGCCAGCAGTTTCACAGGGGGGACATCGGCCCTCCACTTT	CASSFTGGTSALHF
-	TRBV5-1	TRBJ2-3	once	TGCGCCAGCAGCATAGGGGATACGCAGTATTTT	CASSIGDTQYF
-	TRBV7-2	TRBJ1-3	-	TGTGCCAGCAGCTTCAACGGTGGAAACACCATATATTTT	CASSFNGGNTIYF
-	TRBV11-2	TRBJ1-6	few	TGTGCCAGCAGCTTAGGGAATTCACCCCTCCACTTT	CASSLGNSPLHF
-	TRBV2	TRBJ2-4	-	TGTGCCAGCAGTGAGCAGGGAATCGCCAAAAACATTCAGTACTTC	CASSEQGIAKNIQYF
-	TRBV9	TRBJ1-2	once	TGTGCCAGCAGCGTAAGAGAGGAGTCTAGCTATGGCTACACCTTC	CASSVREESSYGYTF